A selection of T cell receptor beta chains follows, all from one sample in a study of early T cells in non-severe SARS-CoV-2 infection. MiXCR, applied by TCRdb to the 5' RACE reads, yields one record per CDR3 protein. Found here are 60,000 to 75,000 distinct CDR3 sequences, about an eighth of them singletons; the top ten hold roughly 5.7%. The sequencing used whole blood, collected at baseline. The source is an adult who was a healthcare worker with PCR-confirmed SARS-CoV-2 infection or an uninfected control (not recorded which). Both conserved end residues are part of each CDR3. A D gene is named only where the DNA matches it firmly. Not every row has a clone size; where given, it reads once, few, many or a size class.

cdr3_nt cdr3_aa j_call d_call v_call clone_size
TGTGCCAGCAGGACCTGGAACAACACTGAAGCTTTCTTT CASRTWNNTEAFF TRBJ1-1 NA TRBV28 few
TGCAGCGTTGTGGACAATGAGCAGTTCTTC CSVVDNEQFF TRBJ2-1 NA TRBV29-1 NA
TGTGCCAGCAGTTACGAGGGACTAGCGCACGACTACGAGCAGTACTTC CASSYEGLAHDYEQYF TRBJ2-7 TRBD2 TRBV6-6 few
TGTGCCAGCGGTCTAGGTGGAGAGACCCAGTACTTC CASGLGGETQYF TRBJ2-5 NA TRBV7-9 few
TGCGCCAGCAGCTTAAGAGGGAATAACTATGGCTACACCTTC CASSLRGNNYGYTF TRBJ1-2 NA TRBV5-1 few
TGTGCCAGCAGCGTAGGCCCTGCGGGGGAGACCCAGTACTTC CASSVGPAGETQYF TRBJ2-5 NA TRBV9 NA
TGTGCCAGCAGTCTGGACAGTATGGCCGGGGAGCTGTTTTTT CASSLDSMAGELFF TRBJ2-2 NA TRBV6-4 NA
TGTGCCAGCAGATCCTGGGACCGAGGGGCAGATACGCAGTATTTT CASRSWDRGADTQYF TRBJ2-3 NA TRBV12-3/TRBV12-4 NA
TGTGCCAGCAGCCCGGGACAGGGTTATGGGGCCAACGTCCTGACTTTC CASSPGQGYGANVLTF TRBJ2-6 TRBD1 TRBV7-2 few
TGCGCCAGCGGTACCGGACTAAACACAGATACGCAGTATTTT CASGTGLNTDTQYF TRBJ2-3 NA TRBV5-1 NA
TGCGCCAGCAGCTTGACCGGGACACCGACGGGGGAGCTGTTTTTT CASSLTGTPTGELFF TRBJ2-2 NA TRBV5-1 few
TGCAGCGTTGTGAGGGGGCTAGCAGATACGCAGTATTTT CSVVRGLADTQYF TRBJ2-3 TRBD1 TRBV29-1 many
TGTGCCAGCAGCGTAGGGACAGGGTTTGGCGGGGAGCTGTTTTTT CASSVGTGFGGELFF TRBJ2-2 TRBD1 TRBV9 NA
TGCAGCGTCGACAGGCGAGCGAACACTGAAGCTTTCTTT CSVDRRANTEAFF TRBJ1-1 NA TRBV29-1 NA
TGTGCCAGCAGCTTTAGGGAGGGGACCTACGAGCAGTACTTC CASSFREGTYEQYF TRBJ2-7 TRBD2 TRBV7-2 NA
TGTGCCAGCAGCTCGCCGGGACAGCTTAACTATGGCTACACCTTC CASSSPGQLNYGYTF TRBJ1-2 TRBD1 TRBV7-9 few
TGCGCCAGCAGCCAACCGATAACGACAGATACGCAGTATTTT CASSQPITTDTQYF TRBJ2-3 NA TRBV4-3 few
TGTGCCAGCAGGGCCGGACAGTCAGAGACCCAGTACTTC CASRAGQSETQYF TRBJ2-5 NA TRBV2 NA
TGTGCCAGCCACCGGTTCGATCACACCGGGGAGCTGTTTTTT CASHRFDHTGELFF TRBJ2-2 NA TRBV2 few
TGCGCCAGCAGCTTGGGCGGCGCCAAAAACATTCAGTACTTC CASSLGGAKNIQYF TRBJ2-4 NA TRBV5-1 many
TGTGCCAGCAGTCCCGAGACTCTGACAGATACGCAGTATTTT CASSPETLTDTQYF TRBJ2-3 NA TRBV5-4 NA
TGCAGCGTGAAGTCTAGAACTAGCGGGGCTATCTCCTACGAGCAGTACTTC CSVKSRTSGAISYEQYF TRBJ2-7 TRBD2 TRBV29-1 NA
TGTGCCAGCCGCGGGCTAGCGGTCTACGAGCAGTACTTC CASRGLAVYEQYF TRBJ2-7 TRBD2 TRBV2 NA
TGCAGCGTTGCAACGGGGGAGACCCAGTACTTC CSVATGETQYF TRBJ2-5 NA TRBV29-1 few
TGTGCCAGCAGTTTTGGCAGGTCCTACGAGCAGTACTTC CASSFGRSYEQYF TRBJ2-7 NA TRBV12-3/TRBV12-4 few
TGTGCCAGCAACAACAGGAGGGCGACAATAAATGAGCAGTTCTTC CASNNRRATINEQFF TRBJ2-1 NA TRBV27 many
TGTGCAAGTCGCCCAACAAGATCCGAAAGGAAGGCCCAGTACTTC CASRPTRSERKAQYF TRBJ2-5 NA TRBV12-2 few
TGTGCCAGCAGCTTATCAGAGACCCACGAGCAGTACTTC CASSLSETHEQYF TRBJ2-7 NA TRBV7-3 few
TGCAGCGTTGTCCGGTCGAACACTGAAGCTTTCTTT CSVVRSNTEAFF TRBJ1-1 NA TRBV29-1 few
TGCGCCAGCAGCTATCAGGGCACTAGCTCCTACAATGAGCAGTTCTTC CASSYQGTSSYNEQFF TRBJ2-1 NA TRBV5-1 many
TGCGCCAGCAGAGGGCAAATCTACGAGCAGTACTTC CASRGQIYEQYF TRBJ2-7 NA TRBV5-1 NA
TGTGCCGGTAAAACAGGGGGCAATCAGCCCCAGCATTTT CAGKTGGNQPQHF TRBJ1-5 TRBD1 TRBV19 few
TGTGCCAGCAGCCCTTTCCGGGCAATGGTTGGGACTGAAGCTTTCTTT CASSPFRAMVGTEAFF TRBJ1-1 NA TRBV7-9 many
TGCGCCAGCACCGAGCAGGGTTCCACTGAAGCTTTCTTT CASTEQGSTEAFF TRBJ1-1 NA TRBV5-1 few
TGTGCCAGCAGCTTGAAGGGGGGTTCTGAAGCTTTCTTT CASSLKGGSEAFF TRBJ1-1 NA TRBV5-5 few
TGTGCCAGCAGCAGTAGACAGGGTCCCTCCTACGAGCAGTACTTC CASSSRQGPSYEQYF TRBJ2-7 TRBD1 TRBV7-8 medium-sized
TGTGCCAGCAGTTTAGTGTTTGCTGCTAGCGGGAGAATGCAGCAGTTCTTC CASSLVFAASGRMQQFF TRBJ2-1 TRBD2 TRBV12-3/TRBV12-4 many
TGTGCCAGCAGCTTATTTTCAGGGGACCAGCCCCAGCATTTT CASSLFSGDQPQHF TRBJ1-5 NA TRBV5-6 NA
TGTGCCAGCAGCCAGGGGACGTATGGAAACACCATATATTTT CASSQGTYGNTIYF TRBJ1-3 NA TRBV3-1 many
TGCAGCGTTGAAGATGGGTTCACAAATGAGCAGTTCTTC CSVEDGFTNEQFF TRBJ2-1 NA TRBV29-1 many
TGTGCCAGCAGTAGCTTGACAGGGATCCAAGAGACCCAGTACTTC CASSSLTGIQETQYF TRBJ2-5 TRBD1 TRBV27 many
TGTGCCAGCAGATCCGGACAGCGGGCCTACGAGCAGTACTTC CASRSGQRAYEQYF TRBJ2-7 NA TRBV13 NA
TGCAGCGTTCGAAGAGACCAAGAGACCCAGTACTTC CSVRRDQETQYF TRBJ2-5 NA TRBV29-1 NA
TGTGCCAGCAGCCCAAGGCAGTCTCAGCAGCCCCAGCATTTT CASSPRQSQQPQHF TRBJ1-5 NA TRBV7-2 few
TGTGCCAGTAGTAGGACAGGGACGAACACCGGGGAGCTGTTTTTT CASSRTGTNTGELFF TRBJ2-2 TRBD1 TRBV19 many
TGCAGCGTCGGAGGGACTCCGGGACGCACAGATACGCAGTATTTT CSVGGTPGRTDTQYF TRBJ2-3 NA TRBV29-1 NA
TGCAGTGCTAGAGATTGGGATCAGCCCCAGCATTTT CSARDWDQPQHF TRBJ1-5 NA TRBV20-1 NA
TGTGCCAGCAGCTTAGGGGGGGTGGTCAATGAGCAGTTCTTC CASSLGGVVNEQFF TRBJ2-1 NA TRBV7-2 few